These 4 T cell receptor beta chains share one sample of origin, sequenced in a study. MiXCR was run by TCRdb on the 5' RACE reads, yielding one entry per CDR3 protein. Found here are about 53,000 distinct CDR3 sequences, 24% of them singletons; the top ten hold about 3%. The sample consisted of tumor-infiltrating naive CD4+ T cells sorted from the breast tumor. Regarding subset: naive CD4+ T cells, CD4+CD45RA+CD25-. These receptors all come from a female donor with breast cancer.

This chain links TRBV11-2 with TRBJ2-3; D perhaps matches TRBD1 (6 bases). V was clipped by 4 bases and J by 2 bases, with 25 bases between them. CDR3 length equals 19 residues. CDR1 and CDR2 (germline): SGHAT, FQNNGV. The CDR3 nucleotides read TGTGCCAGCAGCTCCGCGGCAGGCAGAAGGGGGACGTACACAGATACGCAGTATTTT. Amino acids: CASSSAAGRRGTYTDTQYF. Combining the CDR3 with reference TRBV11-2 and TRBJ2-3 gives the whole variable domain EAGVAQSPRYKIIEKRQSVAFWCNPISGHATLYWYQQILGQGPKLLIQFQNNGVVDDSQLPKDRFSAERLKGVDSTLKIQPAKLEDSAVYLCASSSAAGRRGTYTDTQYFGPGTRLTVL.

Comments on this clonotype: It is likely a read error, because the conserved phenylalanine at the end of the CDR3 is missing. The rearrangement joins TRBV20-1 to TRBJ1-5, with D possibly being TRBD1 (5 bases). CDR3 length equals 13 residues. The V gene's germline CDR1 is DFQATT and CDR2 SNEGSKA (reference sequence). The ends were cut back, 4 bases at V and 6 bases at J, with 13 bases in the middle. The CDR3 nucleotides are TGCAGTGCTACCGGGACTGGTGGTCAGCCCCAGCATGTT. This encodes CSATGTGGQPQHV.

This clonotype was picked up a small number of times. The rearrangement uses TRBV7-2 and TRBJ1-1; D might be TRBD1 (5 bases). The CDR3 loop spans 13 amino acids. Per the germline V gene, CDR1 is SGHTA and CDR2 is FQGNSA. V lost 3 bases and J lost 6, with 11 bases in between. CDR3 sequence reads: CASSLWDPSEAFF. CDR3 nucleotide sequence: TGTGCCAGCAGCTTGTGGGACCCCTCTGAAGCTTTCTTT.

The chain links TRBV6-5 to TRBJ2-1, with D tentatively TRBD1 (5 bases). The germline gives CDR1 MNHEY, CDR2 SVGAGI. The V end lost 7 bases, the J end lost 9 bases, and 22 bases lay between the germline ends. The CDR3 covers 15 residues. The CDR3 sequence: CASTFRRQQQGEQFF. CDR3 nucleotides: TGTGCCAGCACCTTCCGCCGCCAGCAGCAGGGTGAGCAGTTCTTC.